The clone carrying this TCR beta chain is deemed large. Its antigen remains unknown. Deletions cut 2 bases from V and 8 bases from J, with 16 bases between. The CDR3 has 15 amino acids. Germline V gene data show CDR1 as MDHEN and CDR2 as SYDVKM. The sample is drawn from a study of circulating CD8 cells and anti-PD-1 response in melanoma. The study, taken as a whole, reports: Subset repertoires were largely private at M1, with under 7.5% shared. Peptide assays on expanded sorted subsets replaced tumor-based reactivity testing.

Live CD3+CD8+TCRalphabeta+ cells were sorted into four subsets by PD-1 and/or TIGIT. The QIAseq Immune Repertoire TCR panel built the libraries from roughly 15 ng of total RNA. MiXCR, run by TCRdb on the reads, gives a single entry per CDR3 protein. Here the sample spans approximately 190 distinct CDR3 sequences, approximately 11% being singletons. The sample here was CD8+ T cells from PBMCs, taken at baseline or after one month of anti-PD-1 therapy (not recorded which). The chain links TRBV28 to TRBJ2-1; D might be TRBD1 (5 bases). The receptor comes from a human donor with melanoma. The CDR3: CASSLPGAVGDEQFF. The CDR3 bases are TGTGCCAGCAGTTTACCGGGCGCAGTAGGGGATGAGCAGTTCTTC.